The rows below give T cell receptor beta chains drawn from one sample of a study of CD8+ T cells in alopecia areata. Clones were read by immunoSEQ multiplex PCR, and TCRdb kept only the in-frame ones, dropping some. The sample has 110,000 or so clones, 56% seen once. The sample consisted of CD4+ T cells sorted from blood, taken at week 24, from a patient treated with tofacitinib. The source is a human donor with alopecia areata. CDR3s include the opening cysteine and the closing phenylalanine or tryptophan. The D gene is left open where the match is weak. Size tells how often a clone was seen (once, few, many) or the class of an expanded clone, and some rows leave it out.

17	TRBV5-1	TRBD1	TRBJ2-1	.	CASSSSGGQSSYNEQFF	TGCGCCAGCAGCTCCTCAGGGGGCCAGAGCTCCTACAATGAGCAGTTCTTC
14	TRBV27	.	TRBJ2-5	.	CASSFRQFQETQYF	TGTGCCAGCAGTTTTAGGCAGTTCCAAGAGACCCAGTACTTC
14	TRBV29-1	.	TRBJ2-1	few	CSVDQGGINNEQFF	TGCAGCGTCGATCAGGGAGGCATCAACAATGAGCAGTTCTTC
16	TRBV4-1	.	TRBJ1-4	.	CASSQDGVYGNEKLFF	TGCGCCAGCAGCCAAGACGGGGTTTACGGGAATGAAAAACTGTTTTTT
13	TRBV7-2	.	TRBJ1-5	.	CASSSIQGQPQHF	TGTGCCAGCAGCTCCATACAGGGCCAGCCCCAGCATTTT
11	TRBV20-1	.	TRBJ1-4	.	CSARAGEKLFF	TGCAGTGCTAGAGCGGGTGAAAAACTGTTTTTT
13	TRBV7-2	.	TRBJ2-3	few	CASSLSVTDTQYF	TGTGCCAGCAGCTTGAGTGTAACAGATACGCAGTATTTT
14	TRBV5-1	.	TRBJ2-4	.	CASSLGEFKNIQYF	TGCGCCAGCAGCCTGGGCGAGTTCAAAAACATTCAGTACTTC
13	TRBV2	.	TRBJ2-1	.	CASDMGAYNEQFF	TGTGCCAGCGATATGGGCGCCTACAATGAGCAGTTCTTC
12	TRBV7-9	.	TRBJ1-5	.	CASSIQNQPQHF	TGTGCCAGCAGCATACAGAATCAGCCCCAGCATTTT
13	TRBV29-1	.	TRBJ2-6	.	CSVDISGANVLTF	TGCAGCGTTGACATCTCTGGGGCCAACGTCCTGACTTTC
14	TRBV25-1	TRBD1	TRBJ2-7	.	CASSLGQGVREQYF	TGTGCCAGCAGCCTTGGACAGGGCGTTCGGGAGCAGTACTTC
13	TRBV7-9	.	TRBJ1-1	.	CASSLWGVTEAFF	TGTGCCAGCAGCTTGTGGGGTGTCACTGAAGCTTTCTTT
13	TRBV7-2	TRBD1	TRBJ2-1	.	CASSWGQGEKQFF	TGTGCCAGCAGCTGGGGACAGGGGGAGAAGCAGTTCTTC
13	TRBV6-5	.	TRBJ1-5	.	CASRGGSNQPQHF	TGTGCCAGCAGGGGAGGAAGCAATCAGCCCCAGCATTTT
15	TRBV2	TRBD2	TRBJ2-1	.	CASSETSGGYNEQFF	TGTGCCAGCAGTGAAACTAGCGGGGGGTACAATGAGCAGTTCTTC
11	TRBV30	.	TRBJ1-3	.	CAWSAGNTIYF	TGTGCCTGGAGTGCTGGAAACACCATATATTTT
17	TRBV4-3	TRBD1	TRBJ2-2	.	CASSLSTRTGNTGELFF	TGCGCCAGCAGCCTCTCAACCCGGACAGGGAACACCGGGGAGCTGTTTTTT
17	TRBV5-1	.	TRBJ1-6	once	CASSRTGPSAYNSPLHF	TGCGCCAGCAGTAGAACAGGTCCCAGCGCCTATAATTCACCCCTCCACTTT
14	TRBV29-1	TRBD1	TRBJ2-1	few	CSGGDRGSYNEQFF	TGCAGCGGGGGTGACAGGGGGAGCTACAATGAGCAGTTCTTC